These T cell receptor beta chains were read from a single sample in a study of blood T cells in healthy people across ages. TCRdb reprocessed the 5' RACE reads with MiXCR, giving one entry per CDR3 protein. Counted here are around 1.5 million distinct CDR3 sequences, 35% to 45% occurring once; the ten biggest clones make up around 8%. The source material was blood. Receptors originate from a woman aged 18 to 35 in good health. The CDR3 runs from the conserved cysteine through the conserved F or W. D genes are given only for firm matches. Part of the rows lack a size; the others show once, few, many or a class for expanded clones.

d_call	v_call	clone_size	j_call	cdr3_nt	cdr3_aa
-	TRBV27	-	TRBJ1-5	TGTGCCAGCAGTTTAGACCCTTCCGCTCAGCCCCAGCATTTT	CASSLDPSAQPQHF
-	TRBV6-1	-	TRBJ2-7	TGTGCCAGCAGTGCTACAGGGTCTGGGCACGAGCAGTACTTC	CASSATGSGHEQYF
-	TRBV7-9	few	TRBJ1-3	TGTGCCAGCAGCCCTGGACGCCTAGACTCTGGAAACACCATATATTTT	CASSPGRLDSGNTIYF
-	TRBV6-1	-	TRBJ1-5	TGTGCCAGCACTCCGGGAGTAAGCAATCAGCCCCAGCATTTT	CASTPGVSNQPQHF
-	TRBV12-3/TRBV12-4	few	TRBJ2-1	TGTGCCAGCAGTTCTCGTCTAGGGCGCGATGAGCAGTTCTTC	CASSSRLGRDEQFF
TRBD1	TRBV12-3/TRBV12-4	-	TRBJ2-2	TGTGCCAGCAGTTTATCGACAGGGGGCGCAGACACCGGGGAGCTGTTTTTT	CASSLSTGGADTGELFF
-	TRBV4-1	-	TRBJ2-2	TGCGCCAGCAGCCAAGGAAACAGGGAAGACACCGGGGAGCTGTTTTTT	CASSQGNREDTGELFF
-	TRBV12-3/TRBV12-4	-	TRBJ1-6	TGTGCCAGCAGTCCCGGACGGGTTCAAAGTTCACCCCTCCACTTT	CASSPGRVQSSPLHF
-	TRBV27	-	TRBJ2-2	TGTGCCAGCAGTTTATCGATGGGCCGGGAGCTGTTTTTT	CASSLSMGRELFF
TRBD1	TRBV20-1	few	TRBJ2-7	TGCAGTGCTAGAGATCGGCAGGGGGACTACGAGCAGTACTTC	CSARDRQGDYEQYF
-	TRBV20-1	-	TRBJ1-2	TGCAGTGCTAGGTGGCAGGAGGGTTTTGAATATGGCTACACCTTC	CSARWQEGFEYGYTF
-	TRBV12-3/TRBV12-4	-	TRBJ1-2	TGTACCAGCAGTCAGATCAACTATGGCTACACCTTC	CTSSQINYGYTF
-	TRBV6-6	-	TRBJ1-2	TGTGCCAGCAGTTACTCCGTACCTAACTATGGCTACACCTTC	CASSYSVPNYGYTF
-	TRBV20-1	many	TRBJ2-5	TGCAGTCCGCTTCGGGGGGCGGCCCAAGAGACCCAGTACTTC	CSPLRGAAQETQYF
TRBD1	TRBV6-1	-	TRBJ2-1	TGTGCCACCTGCCATCACACGGACAGGGACCGAGGCAATGAGCAGTTCTTC	CATCHHTDRDRGNEQFF
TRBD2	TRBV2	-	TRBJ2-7	TGTGCCTTGGGAGGGGTGGTCTCCTACGAGCAGTACTTC	CALGGVVSYEQYF
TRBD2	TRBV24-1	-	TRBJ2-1	TGTGCCACCAGTGACGGGAGGGCCGTCAATGAGCAGTTCTTC	CATSDGRAVNEQFF
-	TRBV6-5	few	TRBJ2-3	TGTGCCAGCCAAGGACAGAACCACCCCACAGATACGCAGTATTTT	CASQGQNHPTDTQYF
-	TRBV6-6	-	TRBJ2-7	TGTGCCAGCAGTACGAGCGGACCCCAAACAACGTACGAGCAGTACTTC	CASSTSGPQTTYEQYF
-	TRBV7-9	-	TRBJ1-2	TGTGCCAGCGACTCCCAGGAGCGGGAAGGCTACACCTTC	CASDSQEREGYTF
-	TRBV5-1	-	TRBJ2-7	TGCGCCAGCAGCTGGGGGGACGGTGACTCCTACGAGCAGTACTTC	CASSWGDGDSYEQYF
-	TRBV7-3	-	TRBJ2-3	TGTGCCAGCAGCTTAGATGGACCAGATACGCAGTATTTT	CASSLDGPDTQYF
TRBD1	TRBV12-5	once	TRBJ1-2	TGTGCTAGTGGTTTGGACCCCCGGGACAGCCTCTATGGCTACACCTTC	CASGLDPRDSLYGYTF
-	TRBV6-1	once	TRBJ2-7	TGTGCCAGCAGTGAAACGGCAGGCTTCGAGCAGTACTTC	CASSETAGFEQYF
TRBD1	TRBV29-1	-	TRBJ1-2	TGCAGCGCTAACGCACGGGACAGGGGGCATTTGGGCTACACCTTC	CSANARDRGHLGYTF
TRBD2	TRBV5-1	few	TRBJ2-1	TGCGCCAGCAGCTTGGAGGCGGGAGGGATGCGATCAGAGCAGTTCTTC	CASSLEAGGMRSEQFF
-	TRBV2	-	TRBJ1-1	TGTGCCAGCCGATTCGACAGCCAAGGGGCTGAAGCTTTCTTT	CASRFDSQGAEAFF
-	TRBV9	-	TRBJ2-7	TGTGCCAGCAGCAGCGGAGGGCCCCCCTACGAGCAGTACTTC	CASSSGGPPYEQYF
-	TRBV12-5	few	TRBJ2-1	TGTGCTAGTGGTTTCATTCTACAGGGCGGGTCGTATTACAATGAGCAGTTCTTC	CASGFILQGGSYYNEQFF
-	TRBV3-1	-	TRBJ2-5	TGTGCCAGCAGCCAACGAGGGGGGGCCACGGAGACCCAGTACTTC	CASSQRGGATETQYF
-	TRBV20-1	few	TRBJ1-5	TGCAGTGCTAAGGGGGGCAATCAGCCCCAGCATTTT	CSAKGGNQPQHF
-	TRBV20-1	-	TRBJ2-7	TGCAGTGCTAGGGGAGGAGGTATTGGTGTCGTCGCGGACAATGAGCAGTACTTC	CSARGGGIGVVADNEQYF
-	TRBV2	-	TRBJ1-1	TGTGCCAGTCGTATGGGAGGGAACACTGAAGCTTTCTTT	CASRMGGNTEAFF
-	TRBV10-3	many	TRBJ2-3	TGTGCCATCAGTGAGTGGCAGCAATACACAGATACGCAGTATTTT	CAISEWQQYTDTQYF
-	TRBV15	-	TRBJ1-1	TGTGCCACCTGTGGGGATATGAACACTGAAGCTTTCTTT	CATCGDMNTEAFF
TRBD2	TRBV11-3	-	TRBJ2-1	TGTGCCAGCAGCTCCGGGACTAGCTTCTACAATGAGCAGTTCTTC	CASSSGTSFYNEQFF
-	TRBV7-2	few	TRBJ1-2	TGTGCCAGCAGCCCCTCCGGACAGCTCAACTATGGCTACACCTTC	CASSPSGQLNYGYTF
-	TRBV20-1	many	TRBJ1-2	TGCAGTGCTTTCCGAGGAGGCAACTATGGCTACACCTTC	CSAFRGGNYGYTF
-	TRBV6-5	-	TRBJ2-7	TGTGCCAGCTCTCAAGCCCCAAACTACGAGCAGTACTTC	CASSQAPNYEQYF
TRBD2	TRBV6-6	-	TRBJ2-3	TGTGCCAGCAGTTACGTGACTAGCGGGGGCACAGATACGCAGTATTTT	CASSYVTSGGTDTQYF
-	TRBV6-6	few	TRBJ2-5	TGTGCCAGCAGTTACGCGGGACTTCCAGAAGAGACCCAGTACTTC	CASSYAGLPEETQYF
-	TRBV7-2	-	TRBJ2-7	TGTGCCAGCAGCTTAGGTGTCGGCTCCTACAATGAGCAGTACTTC	CASSLGVGSYNEQYF
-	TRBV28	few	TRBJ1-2	TGTGCCAGCAGTTTTGGGCGGAACGCCTATGGCTACACCTTC	CASSFGRNAYGYTF
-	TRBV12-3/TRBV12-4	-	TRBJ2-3	TGTGCCAGCAGTTTAGAGACGGTGGTTAATACGCAGTATTTT	CASSLETVVNTQYF
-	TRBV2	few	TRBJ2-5	TGTGCCAGCAGTTCGGGGTGGGAAAAGACCCAGTACTTC	CASSSGWEKTQYF
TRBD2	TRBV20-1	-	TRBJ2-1	TGCAGTGCTAGTTCGGGACTAGCGGGGCTCAATGAGCAGTTCTTC	CSASSGLAGLNEQFF
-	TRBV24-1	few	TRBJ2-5	TGTGCCACCAGTGGTGGCTCCTTGGGGGAGACCCAGTACTTC	CATSGGSLGETQYF
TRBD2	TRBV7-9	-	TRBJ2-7	TGTGCCAGCAGCTTAAGCTCCGGGACTAGCGGGAGAAGGGACGAGCAGTACTTC	CASSLSSGTSGRRDEQYF
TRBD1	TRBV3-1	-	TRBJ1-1	TGTGCCAGCAGCCAACCGGGACAGGGCACTGAAGCTTTCTTT	CASSQPGQGTEAFF
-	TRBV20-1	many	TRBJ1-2	TGCAGTGCTAGCCCTCCTGACAGGCTTGGCTACACCTTC	CSASPPDRLGYTF